Below, 23 T cell receptor beta chains from the same sample are listed, as sequenced in a study of T cell responses to AZD1222 COVID-19 vaccine. Produced via immunoSEQ multiplex PCR; TCRdb's table is partial and in-frame only. Found here are fewer than 150,000 clones, almost 90% of them singletons; the top ten hold 1.5% to 2%. Sequencing used peripheral blood, obtained 28 days after the second AZD1222 dose. The source of these receptors is an adult who received the AZD1222 COVID-19 vaccine.

The chain combines TRBV25-1 with TRBJ1-1; tentative D call: TRBD1 (5 bases). This CDR3 has 14 residues. V shed 8 bases and J shed 4 bases, with 17 bases lying between them. Germline values: CDR1 MGHDK, CDR2 SYGVNS. The CDR3 region is CASGPGGRGTEAFF. DNA of the CDR3: TGTGCCAGCGGACCGGGGGGTAGAGGCACTGAAGCTTTCTTT. Looking up the rest from reference TRBV25-1 and TRBJ1-1 gives the full variable domain: EADIYQTPRYLVIGTGKKITLECSQTMGHDKMYWYQQDPGMELHLIHYSYGVNSTEKGDLSSESTVSRIRTEHFPLTLESARPSHTSQYLCASGPGGRGTEAFFGQGTRLTVV.

The V and J genes are TRBV28 and TRBJ1-2, with unresolved D. The CDR3 runs 13 residues. CDR1 is MDHEN, CDR2 SYDVKM, per germline. V was shortened by 2 bases and J by 5 bases, with 9 bases between the two germline ends. CDR3 in amino acids: CASSLANPYGYTF. DNA for the CDR3: TGTGCCAGCAGTTTAGCAAACCCGTATGGCTACACCTTC.

This chain links TRBV19 with TRBJ2-1, with 11 bases identical to TRBD2. Germline V gene sequence: CDR1 LNHDA, CDR2 SQIVND (reference sequence). The V segment lost 8 bases and the J segment 7 bases; nucleotides outside the gene matches: 10. This CDR3 is built from 15 residues. This CDR3 is CASGHRASGRNEQFF. The DNA for the CDR3 is TGTGCCAGTGGCCATAGGGCTAGCGGGAGGAATGAGCAGTTCTTC.

This clone occurred once. The V and J genes are TRBV19 and TRBJ1-3; D remains ambiguous. The CDR3 runs 15 residues. Germline V gene lookup returns CDR1 LNHDA and CDR2 SQIVND (reference sequence). V gave up 8 bases and J gave up 0 bases, with 14 bases separating them. This chain's CDR3 is CASALSRFSGNTIYF. CDR3 coding DNA: TGTGCCAGTGCATTATCACGTTTCTCTGGAAACACCATATATTTT.

This chain links TRBV2 with TRBJ1-3; maybe TRBD1 (6 bases). There are 17 residues in the CDR3. CDR1 is SNHLY and CDR2 is FYNNEI in the germline V gene. The V end lost 3 bases, the J end lost 4 bases, and 19 bases lay between the germline ends. CDR3 nucleotide sequence: TGTGCCAGCAGTGACCCCCCGACAGGCCCACGGGGAAACACCATATATTTT. Translated, it gives CASSDPPTGPRGNTIYF. Variable domain in full (rest from reference TRBV2 and TRBJ1-3): EPEVTQTPSHQVTQMGQEVILRCVPISNHLYFYWYRQILGQKVEFLVSFYNNEISEKSEIFDDQFSVERPDGSNFTLKIRSTKLEDSAMYFCASSDPPTGPRGNTIYFGEGSWLTVV.

The chain links TRBV28 to TRBJ1-1; TRBD1 might be the D (5 bases). This CDR3 is 14 amino acids long. Looked up from germline, CDR1 is MDHEN and CDR2 is SYDVKM. Trimming took 3 bases from V and 1 from J, leaving 9 bases between them. CDR3 sequence reads: CASSFSGTNTEAFF. CDR3 DNA: TGTGCCAGCAGTTTTTCAGGGACGAACACTGAAGCTTTCTTT.

This chain joins TRBV18 and TRBJ1-1; D not resolved. Germline V gene data show CDR1 as KGHSH and CDR2 as LQKENI. V was trimmed by 0 bases and J by 4 bases, leaving 15 bases between them. The CDR3 spans 16 residues. The chain's CDR3 is CASSPPSSPVATEAFF. For the CDR3, the DNA is TGTGCCAGCTCACCACCGAGTTCCCCGGTGGCCACTGAAGCTTTCTTT.

The CDR3 region has the DNA TGCGCCAGCAGGTACGACGGACTCTCTGGGGCCAACGTCCTGACTTTC. Protein product: CASRYDGLSGANVLTF. This chain joins TRBV10-2 and TRBJ2-6; tentative D call: TRBD2 (5 bases). This CDR3 contains 16 residues. Germline CDR1 reads WSHSY; CDR2 reads SAAADI. V was cut by 6 bases and J by 0 bases, with 12 bases left in between.

The chain recombines TRBV15 with TRBJ2-7; TRBD2 matches at 8 bases. The CDR3 consists of 16 residues. V dropped 0 bases and J dropped 6; count of bases not matched to a gene: 10. The V gene's germline CDR1 is LNHNV and CDR2 YYDKDF (reference sequence). CDR3: CATSRDLEIAGSEQYF. In DNA form, the CDR3 reads TGTGCCACCAGCAGAGATCTGGAGATAGCGGGAAGCGAGCAGTACTTC.

This chain links TRBV5-1 with TRBJ2-7; D is perhaps TRBD2 (6 bases). V was clipped by 3 bases and J by 1 base, with 11 bases between them. The CDR3 totals 14 residues. Germline V gives CDR1 SGHRS, CDR2 YFSETQ. The CDR3 DNA reads as TGCGCCAGCAGCTCCCCCGGGACTTCCTACGAGCAGTACTTC. It is translated as CASSSPGTSYEQYF.

This clone occurred once. The chain is built from TRBV11-2 and TRBJ1-3; tentatively, D is TRBD1 (6 bases). Trimming cost V 1 base and J 1 base, with 14 bases left between them. This CDR3 region has 17 residues. Germline loops: CDR1 SGHAT, CDR2 FQNNGV. CDR3 nucleotides: TGTGCCAGCAGCTTAGTAACAAGGGGGGCATCTGGAAACACCATATATTTT. Protein sequence: CASSLVTRGASGNTIYF.

This clone has just a few counts. This chain joins TRBV5-6 and TRBJ2-4; 8 nucleotides line up with TRBD1. The CDR3 covers 15 residues. CDR1 and CDR2 (germline): SGHDT, YYEEEE. V lost 3 bases to trimming and J lost 5 bases; unmatched junction nucleotides: 7. DNA for the CDR3: TGTGCCAGCAGCTCACGGACAGGGTGGGAAAACATTCAGTACTTC. It yields the protein CASSSRTGWENIQYF.

V and J are TRBV24-1 and TRBJ2-1, with TRBD1 identical over 7 bases. Trimming took 4 bases from V and 4 from J; bases not matched to a gene: 6. This CDR3 has 15 residues. CDR1 and CDR2 (germline): KGHDR, SFDVKD. Here the CDR3 DNA reads TGTGCCACCAGTGAAACGGGACAGCTATACAATGAGCAGTTCTTC. This codes for CATSETGQLYNEQFF.

This chain connects TRBV7-9 to TRBJ2-1; a possible D gene is TRBD1 (6 bases). V dropped 4 bases and J dropped 8 bases, with 27 bases sitting between them. The CDR3 loop spans 18 amino acids. Germline CDR1 SEHNR, CDR2 FQNEAQ (reference sequence). This CDR3 is CASSSTSRSQGVQDEQFF. CDR3 DNA sequence: TGTGCCAGCAGCTCCACATCCCGTTCACAGGGAGTTCAGGATGAGCAGTTCTTC.

This clone was recorded once. V usage is TRBV6-5 and J usage is TRBJ1-5; D not certain. Germline V CDR1 and CDR2: MNHEY, SVGAGI. V dropped 6 bases and J dropped 0 bases, with 12 bases sitting between them. The CDR3 runs 15 residues. The CDR3 reads CASRILRDSNQPQHF. The CDR3 DNA follows: TGTGCCAGCAGAATACTTCGAGATAGCAATCAGCCCCAGCATTTT.

The chain uses TRBV29-1 and TRBJ2-7; maybe TRBD2 (5 bases). Germline V lookup: CDR1 SQVTM, CDR2 ANQGSEA. Trimming shortened V by 7 bases and J by 4 bases, and 14 bases separated the two germline ends. The CDR3 extends over 12 amino acids. Written as DNA, the CDR3 is TGCAGCGCCCGGGCAAGGGAGTACGAGCAGTACTTC. This codes for CSARAREYEQYF.

The gene calls are TRBV7-2 and TRBJ1-6, with D hard to call. Between the trimmed V and J ends, which lost 0 bases and 6 bases, there was a span of 6 bases. The CDR3 runs to 14 residues. Germline CDR1 and CDR2: SGHTA and FQGNSA. CDR3 sequence: CASSLAWINSPLHF. The CDR3 region has the DNA TGTGCCAGCAGCTTAGCCTGGATTAATTCACCCCTCCACTTT. Drawing the rest from reference TRBV7-2 and TRBJ1-6, the complete variable domain is GAGVSQSPSNKVTEKGKDVELRCDPISGHTALYWYRQSLGQGLEFLIYFQGNSAPDKSGLPSDRFSAERTGGSVSTLTIQRTQQEDSAVYLCASSLAWINSPLHFGNGTRLTVT.

The chain links TRBV5-1 to TRBJ1-3, with TRBD1 matching 9 bases. Germline CDR1 and CDR2: SGHRS and YFSETQ. J was trimmed by 7 bases and V by 3 bases; bases with no gene match: 11. The length of the CDR3 is 16 residues. The CDR3 bases are TGCGCCAGCAGCTCCGGACAGGGGACAATGTACAACACCATATATTTT. Its translation: CASSSGQGTMYNTIYF.

The chain links TRBV6-5 to TRBJ1-2; 7 bases match TRBD1. Germline lookup yields CDR1 MNHEY and CDR2 SVGAGI. V shed 7 bases, J shed 4 bases, and the junction held 6 bases outside the gene matches. The CDR3 sequence is 13 residues long. Written as DNA, the CDR3 is TGTGCCAGCACCGTCAGGACAGGCTATGGCTACACCTTC. It translates to CASTVRTGYGYTF.

CDR3 in amino acids: CASSLDAAYNEQFF. The CDR3 bases are TGCGCCAGCAGCTTGGATGCGGCCTACAATGAGCAGTTCTTC. This chain links TRBV5-1 with TRBJ2-1; D is unclear. This CDR3 has 14 amino acids. Trimming cost V 0 bases and J 2 bases, with 6 bases left between them. CDR1 SGHRS and CDR2 YFSETQ come from the germline V gene.

This rearrangement joins TRBV24-1 to TRBJ1-5, with D possibly being TRBD1 (6 bases). V lost 4 bases and J lost 2, with 8 bases in between. The CDR3 runs 14 residues. Germline CDR1 KGHDR, CDR2 SFDVKD. The CDR3 DNA reads TGTGCCACCAGTGAGGCAGGGGGCAATCAGCCCCAGCATTTT. Translated: CATSEAGGNQPQHF.

The V and J genes are TRBV11-2 and TRBJ2-5, with D maybe TRBD1 (6 bases). The CDR3 extends over 17 amino acids. Germline V gives CDR1 SGHAT, CDR2 FQNNGV. V was clipped by 1 base and J by 1 base, with 16 bases between them. The CDR3 DNA follows: TGTGCCAGCAGCTTAGTTGGCAGGGGCCTACCCCAAGAGACCCAGTACTTC. The encoded protein is CASSLVGRGLPQETQYF.

The chain is built from TRBV2 and TRBJ2-1; 7 positions match TRBD1. The length of the CDR3 is 13 residues. J was trimmed by 3 bases and V by 10 bases; bases with no gene match: 6. Germline-derived CDR1 and CDR2 are SNHLY and FYNNEI. This CDR3 is CANSTGVYNEQFF. The DNA for the CDR3 is TGTGCCAATTCAACAGGGGTCTACAATGAGCAGTTCTTC.